Listed below are T cell receptor beta chains from one sample, sequenced in a study of CD8+ T cells in alopecia areata. Generated by immunoSEQ multiplex PCR, the TCRdb table keeps only in-frame clones and is missing some. The repertoire holds approximately 200,000 clones, with roughly 40% as singletons. The material sequenced was CD4+ T cells sorted from blood, taken at roughly week 36, from a patient treated with tofacitinib. The receptors derive from a human donor with alopecia areata. Each CDR3 is given with its conserved first and last residue. The order of the fields is CDR3 length, clone size, V gene, J gene, D gene, CDR3 protein, CDR3 DNA. D genes are given only for firm matches. Clone size is shown for a subset of rows, as once, few, many or a class of expanded clone.

length: 17
size: few
V: TRBV7-2
J: TRBJ2-7
D: TRBD2
CDR3: CASAQQTGSGSSHEQYF
DNA: TGTGCCAGCGCTCAACAAACGGGGAGCGGGAGTTCCCACGAGCAGTACTTC

length: 13
size: few
V: TRBV11-1
J: TRBJ2-1
D: TRBD2
CDR3: CASSPRTSGRQFF
DNA: TGTGCCAGCAGCCCCCGGACTAGCGGGAGACAGTTCTTC

length: 13
size: -
V: TRBV7-9
J: TRBJ1-2
D: -
CDR3: CASSFGPDYGYTF
DNA: TGTGCCAGCAGCTTCGGGCCGGACTATGGCTACACCTTC

length: 13
size: -
V: TRBV2
J: TRBJ2-1
D: TRBD2
CDR3: CASSLAGYNEQFF
DNA: TGTGCCAGCAGCCTAGCGGGTTACAATGAGCAGTTCTTC

length: 13
size: many
V: TRBV10-3
J: TRBJ2-2
D: TRBD1
CDR3: CAISATGTGELFF
DNA: TGTGCCATCAGTGCGACAGGGACCGGGGAGCTGTTTTTT

length: 15
size: once
V: TRBV6-1
J: TRBJ2-7
D: -
CDR3: CASTLGHQKIYEQYF
DNA: TGTGCCAGCACCCTAGGACATCAGAAGATCTACGAGCAGTACTTC

length: 13
size: few
V: TRBV11-2
J: TRBJ1-2
D: -
CDR3: CASSSGWGLGYTF
DNA: TGTGCCAGCAGCTCAGGGTGGGGACTTGGCTACACCTTC

length: 13
size: few
V: TRBV19
J: TRBJ1-1
D: -
CDR3: CASRLRGNTEAFF
DNA: TGTGCCAGTAGATTAAGGGGGAACACTGAAGCTTTCTTT

length: 15
size: few
V: TRBV29-1
J: TRBJ2-5
D: -
CDR3: CSVERQPRPQETQYF
DNA: TGCAGCGTTGAGAGGCAGCCGAGGCCCCAAGAGACCCAGTACTTC

length: 13
size: -
V: TRBV7-9
J: TRBJ2-5
D: -
CDR3: CASSFGEAETQYF
DNA: TGTGCCAGCAGCTTTGGGGAAGCTGAGACCCAGTACTTC

length: 15
size: -
V: TRBV10-3
J: TRBJ2-3
D: TRBD1
CDR3: CAISRGQGDTDTQYF
DNA: TGTGCCATCAGCAGAGGACAGGGGGACACAGATACGCAGTATTTT

length: 14
size: -
V: TRBV4-1
J: TRBJ2-7
D: TRBD2
CDR3: CASSQVGTSYEQYF
DNA: TGCGCCAGCAGCCAAGTTGGGACTAGCTACGAGCAGTACTTC

length: 12
size: -
V: TRBV2
J: TRBJ2-7
D: -
CDR3: CASSEIGTVGYF
DNA: TGTGCCAGCAGTGAGATAGGAACAGTGGGGTACTTC

length: 15
size: -
V: TRBV29-1
J: TRBJ2-7
D: TRBD2
CDR3: CSVGHGTSGIYEQYF
DNA: TGCAGCGTTGGACATGGGACTAGCGGAATCTACGAGCAGTACTTC

length: 12
size: -
V: TRBV15
J: TRBJ2-5
D: -
CDR3: CATTPDQETQYF
DNA: TGTGCCACCACCCCGGACCAAGAGACCCAGTACTTC

length: 13
size: few
V: TRBV6-5
J: TRBJ2-7
D: -
CDR3: CASSKGTPSQQYF
DNA: TGTGCCAGCAGTAAGGGGACTCCCTCCCAGCAGTACTTC

length: 16
size: -
V: TRBV5-4
J: TRBJ2-3
D: -
CDR3: CASGGPSRDILDTQYF
DNA: TGTGCCAGCGGAGGCCCCTCGCGGGACATTTTAGATACGCAGTATTTT

length: 14
size: once
V: TRBV30
J: TRBJ1-3
D: TRBD1
CDR3: CAWSYPGQGWTIYF
DNA: TGTGCCTGGAGTTACCCTGGACAGGGTTGGACCATATATTTT

length: 14
size: -
V: TRBV5-4
J: TRBJ1-1
D: -
CDR3: CASSRTPGNTEAFF
DNA: TGTGCCAGCAGTCGGACCCCGGGGAACACTGAAGCTTTCTTT

length: 11
size: -
V: TRBV29-1
J: TRBJ1-2
D: -
CDR3: CSVRDGDGYTF
DNA: TGCAGCGTTCGGGACGGGGATGGCTACACCTTC

length: 15
size: many
V: TRBV10-3
J: TRBJ2-7
D: TRBD2
CDR3: CASSESGGGSYEQYF
DNA: TGTGCCAGCAGTGAATCGGGAGGAGGGTCCTACGAGCAGTACTTC

length: 12
size: -
V: TRBV30
J: TRBJ2-7
D: -
CDR3: CAWSVVANEQYF
DNA: TGTGCCTGGAGTGTAGTAGCTAACGAGCAGTACTTC

length: 18
size: many
V: TRBV23-1
J: TRBJ2-7
D: TRBD2
CDR3: CASSQTSTSGEISYEQYF
DNA: TGCGCCAGCAGTCAAACGTCGACTAGCGGGGAAATCTCCTACGAGCAGTACTTC

length: 15
size: few
V: TRBV10-3
J: TRBJ2-7
D: -
CDR3: CAIRSPQGAIDEQYF
DNA: TGTGCCATCAGGAGCCCACAGGGAGCCATCGACGAGCAGTACTTC

length: 12
size: few
V: TRBV28
J: TRBJ1-5
D: -
CDR3: CASRSSNQPQHF
DNA: TGTGCCAGCAGGTCTAGCAATCAGCCCCAGCATTTT

length: 13
size: -
V: TRBV2
J: TRBJ1-1
D: TRBD1
CDR3: CASSLVGQGEAFF
DNA: TGTGCCAGCTCCCTCGTAGGACAGGGGGAAGCTTTCTTT

length: 15
size: few
V: TRBV6-5
J: TRBJ2-5
D: -
CDR3: CASRGTHQYGETQYF
DNA: TGTGCCAGCAGAGGGACACACCAATACGGGGAGACCCAGTACTTC

length: 14
size: few
V: TRBV19
J: TRBJ1-1
D: -
CDR3: CASSILGPNTEAFF
DNA: TGTGCCAGTAGTATTCTGGGGCCGAACACTGAAGCTTTCTTT

length: 14
size: -
V: TRBV6-5
J: TRBJ2-2
D: TRBD1
CDR3: CASSGTGYTGELFF
DNA: TGTGCCAGCAGCGGGACAGGGTACACCGGGGAGCTGTTTTTT

length: 13
size: few
V: TRBV7-2
J: TRBJ2-3
D: -
CDR3: CASSQGLADTQYF
DNA: TGTGCCAGCAGCCAGGGTCTCGCAGATACGCAGTATTTT

length: 16
size: -
V: TRBV9
J: TRBJ2-1
D: TRBD2
CDR3: CASSVRAGGEINEQFF
DNA: TGTGCCAGCAGCGTGCGAGCGGGAGGTGAAATCAATGAGCAGTTCTTC

length: 14
size: -
V: TRBV7-3
J: TRBJ2-3
D: TRBD1
CDR3: CASSQGAIADTQYF
DNA: TGTGCCAGCAGCCAGGGGGCTATCGCAGATACGCAGTATTTT

length: 13
size: few
V: TRBV30
J: TRBJ1-2
D: -
CDR3: CAWRKGLSYGYTF
DNA: TGTGCCTGGAGGAAGGGGCTCTCATATGGCTACACCTTC

length: 17
size: few
V: TRBV14
J: TRBJ2-4
D: -
CDR3: CASSPKALQGSKNIQYF
DNA: TGTGCCAGCAGCCCCAAGGCTCTTCAGGGATCCAAAAACATTCAGTACTTC

length: 15
size: -
V: TRBV28
J: TRBJ2-1
D: -
CDR3: CASRSPTGSYNEQFF
DNA: TGTGCCAGCAGGTCTCCAACTGGCTCCTACAATGAGCAGTTCTTC

length: 15
size: -
V: TRBV7-9
J: TRBJ2-1
D: -
CDR3: CASNPGLAWGNEQFF
DNA: TGTGCCAGCAACCCAGGCCTTGCGTGGGGTAATGAGCAGTTCTTC

length: 13
size: -
V: TRBV5-4
J: TRBJ2-5
D: -
CDR3: CASSIKGQETQYF
DNA: TGTGCCAGCAGCATCAAGGGCCAAGAGACCCAGTACTTC